The text below deals with one T cell receptor beta chain. Its cognate antigen has yet to be identified. One base away there is no much larger clone; base qualities are not given. TCR beta CDR3 regions were sequenced from DNA using the immunoSEQ Assay. The original methods were these. T cell density was computed as TCR beta template counts normalized to usable DNA estimated by amplifying housekeeping genes. Richness was estimated using the preseqR package, with extrapolation to 400,000 templates for PBMC samples and to 120,000 templates for tissue samples. Clonality was defined as one minus Pielou's evenness. To identify tissue-enriched TCRs, differential abundance testing was run on productive amino-acid clonotypes with a minimum total count of 5 and an alpha of 0.1. The Jaccard Index and the Morisita Overlap Index were used to measure repertoire overlap between compartments. GLIPH grouped TCR beta CDR3s together with public tetramer-defined viral CDR3s, and a viral motif had to include at least three viral sequences and show V-gene enrichment. TCRdb's version of the immuneACCESS table is confined to in-frame rearrangements and falls short of the full clone set. An unresolved V gene accounts for under half of the shortfall where checked; the remainder is of unknown origin. V and J calls and clone size follow that table, whereas D and trimming were derived from the DNA. This sample holds around 35,000 clones; 93% were observed only once. The ten largest clones capture 7.9% of the sample.

At diagnosis, tumor, uninvolved tumor-adjacent lung and peripheral blood were collected and then preserved as a mix of FFPE and fresh-frozen material. For TCR repertoire profiling, the blood samples were analyzed as peripheral blood mononuclear cells. This specimen belongs to a study of T cells in localized non-small cell lung cancer (dated by TCRdb to the early 2020s). About the study as a whole: T cell repertoires of hundreds of early-stage NSCLC patients were analyzed, with tumors being compared against uninvolved tumor-adjacent lungs. The cohort was made up of 200 to 250 treatment-naive NSCLC patients whose localized lung tumors had been resected. NSCLC patients had a mean age of around 61 years, and fewer than 150 were male and some 98 female. The research as a whole found: Uninvolved tumor-adjacent lung showed the highest T cell clonality, higher than tumor, which suggests more focused antigenic responses in the uninvolved tumor-adjacent lung. Because multi-region tumor sequencing was not performed, intratumor heterogeneity could not be ruled out. Of the top 100 tumor clones, a median of 57 were detected in paired uninvolved adjacent lung; under 35 were also among that lung's top 100. Higher T cell density in blood was associated with longer overall survival, whereas higher clonality in adjacent lung was associated with shorter survival. Since the design was exploratory, TCR variables were selected using unadjusted p-values with no false-discovery rate correction.

V is clipped by 0 bases and J by 0 bases, and the sequence between their germline boundaries is 7 bases long. Spanning cysteine to phenylalanine, the CDR3 consists of 15 amino acids. The kept DNA is CDR3 alone, 45 bases in frame from the first base. Looking up the germline V gene yields CDR1 SGHRS and CDR2 YFSETQ. This receptor chain uses TRBV5-1 and TRBJ1-3; too little of a D gene remains to name it. The sequence was collected from a female donor older than 55 with stage I lung adenocarcinoma. Material: peripheral blood, obtained before any cancer treatment. The DNA sequence is TGCGCCAGCAGCTTGGCCTGGAGCTCTGGAAACACCATATATTTT. Its translation is CASSLAWSSGNTIYF. Joined to the reference TRBV5-1 and TRBJ1-3 proteins, this CDR3 gives the full variable domain: KAGVTQTPRYLIKTRGQQVTLSCSPISGHRSVSWYQQTPGQGLQFLFEYFSETQRNKGNFPGRFSGRQFSNSRSEMNVSTLELGDSALYLCASSLAWSSGNTIYFGEGSWLTVV.